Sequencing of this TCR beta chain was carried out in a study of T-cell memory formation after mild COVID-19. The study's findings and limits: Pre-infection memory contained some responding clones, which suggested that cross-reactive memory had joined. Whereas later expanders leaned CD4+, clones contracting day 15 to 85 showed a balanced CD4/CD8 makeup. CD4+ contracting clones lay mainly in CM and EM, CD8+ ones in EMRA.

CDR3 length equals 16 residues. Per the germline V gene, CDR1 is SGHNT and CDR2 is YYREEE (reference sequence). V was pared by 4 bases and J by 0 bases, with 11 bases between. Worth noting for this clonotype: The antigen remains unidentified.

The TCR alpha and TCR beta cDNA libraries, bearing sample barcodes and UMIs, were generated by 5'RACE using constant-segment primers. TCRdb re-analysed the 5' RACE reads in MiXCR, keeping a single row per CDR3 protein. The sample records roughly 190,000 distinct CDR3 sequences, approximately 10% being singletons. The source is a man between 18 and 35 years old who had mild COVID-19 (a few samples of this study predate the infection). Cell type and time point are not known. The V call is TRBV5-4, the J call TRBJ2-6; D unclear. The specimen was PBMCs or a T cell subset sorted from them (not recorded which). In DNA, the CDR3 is TGTGCCAGCAGCGCTGACTGGAGCTCTGGGGCCAACGTCCTGACTTTC. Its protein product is CASSADWSSGANVLTF. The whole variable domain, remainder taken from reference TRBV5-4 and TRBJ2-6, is ETGVTQSPTHLIKTRGQQVTLRCSSQSGHNTVSWYQQALGQGPQFIFQYYREEENGRGNFPPRFSGLQFPNYSSELNVNALELDDSALYLCASSADWSSGANVLTFGAGSRLTVL.